This entry features one TCR beta chain sequence. The target antigen is unknown. Sequenced by immunoSEQ multiplex PCR; TCRdb stores in-frame clones only, minus some. Among some 120,000 clones listed, roughly nine tenths were seen once. These data come from a study of T cell responses to AZD1222 COVID-19 vaccine. General observations from the study: When two AZD1222 doses had been given, Spike-specific TCR breadth and depth rose. Reportedly, close to half of spike-specific TCRs are directed against unmutated variant regions.

Between the trimmed V and J ends, which lost 3 bases and 4 bases, there was a span of 10 bases. From germline, CDR1 is SGDLS and CDR2 YYNGEE. This CDR3 is 13 amino acids long. This sample comprised peripheral blood, obtained on day 0 of AZD1222 vaccination. The TCR originated in an adult in good health. This sequence joins TRBV9 and TRBJ1-2, with a possible D match to TRBD1 (6 bases). The CDR3 region has the DNA TGTGCCAGCAGCGATGGACAGTCCTATGGCTACACCTTC. Translating gives CASSDGQSYGYTF. Combining the CDR3 with reference TRBV9 and TRBJ1-2 gives the whole variable domain DSGVTQTPKHLITATGQRVTLRCSPRSGDLSVYWYQQSLDQGLQFLIQYYNGEERAKGNILERFSAQQFPDLHSELNLSSLELGDSALYFCASSDGQSYGYTFGSGTRLTVV.